This is a list of T cell receptor beta chains from one sample in a study of beta chain features in type 1 diabetes. Produced via immunoSEQ multiplex PCR; TCRdb's table is partial and in-frame only. The sample has a few hundred thousand clones, 20% to 25% seen once. The sample consisted of naive CD4+ T cells from blood. These receptors were collected from a woman in her twenties or thirties with type 1 diabetes. CDR3s include the opening cysteine and the closing phenylalanine or tryptophan. D genes are given only for firm matches. Expanded clones are given a class, and other clones once, few, many or no size at all.

V gene: TRBV7-9
D gene: -
J gene: TRBJ1-2
clone size: few
CDR3 protein: CASSLARDYGYTF
CDR3 DNA: TGTGCCAGCAGCTTAGCGAGGGACTATGGCTACACCTTC

V gene: TRBV5-4
D gene: TRBD2
J gene: TRBJ2-1
clone size: -
CDR3 protein: CASSGGTSGRGSYNEQFF
CDR3 DNA: TGTGCCAGCAGCGGTGGGACTAGCGGGAGGGGCTCCTACAATGAGCAGTTCTTC

V gene: TRBV9
D gene: TRBD2
J gene: TRBJ2-1
clone size: few
CDR3 protein: CASSVGITSGRSHEQFF
CDR3 DNA: TGTGCCAGCAGCGTAGGAATTACTAGCGGGAGGTCCCATGAGCAGTTCTTC

V gene: TRBV18
D gene: TRBD1
J gene: TRBJ2-7
clone size: -
CDR3 protein: CASSPQGQGEQYF
CDR3 DNA: TGTGCCAGCTCACCACAGGGACAGGGTGAGCAGTACTTC

V gene: TRBV29-1
D gene: -
J gene: TRBJ2-1
clone size: -
CDR3 protein: CSVGLAVYNEQFF
CDR3 DNA: TGCAGCGTTGGCTTAGCGGTCTACAATGAGCAGTTCTTC

V gene: TRBV5-1
D gene: TRBD2
J gene: TRBJ2-7
clone size: -
CDR3 protein: CASSLDLAGGNEQYF
CDR3 DNA: TGCGCCAGCAGCTTGGATCTAGCGGGAGGCAACGAGCAGTACTTC

V gene: TRBV29-1
D gene: TRBD2
J gene: TRBJ2-1
clone size: few
CDR3 protein: CSVEGVAGAYNEQFF
CDR3 DNA: TGCAGCGTTGAAGGCGTAGCGGGGGCATACAATGAGCAGTTCTTC

V gene: TRBV4-1
D gene: -
J gene: TRBJ2-3
clone size: few
CDR3 protein: CASSQGPGGTDTQYF
CDR3 DNA: TGCGCCAGCAGCCAAGGCCCGGGGGGCACAGATACGCAGTATTTT

V gene: TRBV19
D gene: -
J gene: TRBJ2-2
clone size: few
CDR3 protein: CASSIFGGNTGELFF
CDR3 DNA: TGTGCCAGTAGTATCTTCGGGGGGAACACCGGGGAGCTGTTTTTT

V gene: TRBV30
D gene: -
J gene: TRBJ1-3
clone size: -
CDR3 protein: CAWSRTTGNTIYF
CDR3 DNA: TGTGCCTGGAGCCGTACAACTGGAAACACCATATATTTT

V gene: TRBV7-9
D gene: TRBD1
J gene: TRBJ1-4
clone size: few
CDR3 protein: CASSRDRGHEKLFF
CDR3 DNA: TGTGCCAGCAGCCGGGACAGGGGGCATGAAAAACTGTTTTTT

V gene: TRBV25-1
D gene: TRBD2
J gene: TRBJ2-7
clone size: few
CDR3 protein: CASSEPGTSSEQYF
CDR3 DNA: TGTGCCAGCAGTGAGCCCGGGACTAGCAGCGAGCAGTACTTC

V gene: TRBV30
D gene: TRBD1
J gene: TRBJ2-7
clone size: few
CDR3 protein: CAWTPTGQVDGEQYF
CDR3 DNA: TGTGCCTGGACCCCAACGGGACAGGTAGATGGCGAGCAGTACTTC

V gene: TRBV4-1
D gene: -
J gene: TRBJ1-2
clone size: -
CDR3 protein: CASSQDQAGNAYGYTF
CDR3 DNA: TGCGCCAGCAGCCAAGATCAGGCGGGGAACGCCTATGGCTACACCTTC

V gene: TRBV5-1
D gene: -
J gene: TRBJ2-1
clone size: few
CDR3 protein: CASSLNPGAELPPFF
CDR3 DNA: TGCGCCAGCAGCTTGAACCCTGGAGCGGAGCTACCCCCGTTCTTC

V gene: TRBV9
D gene: -
J gene: TRBJ2-5
clone size: -
CDR3 protein: CASSDPAVETQYF
CDR3 DNA: TGTGCCAGCAGCGACCCCGCAGTGGAGACCCAGTACTTC